This T cell receptor beta chain was observed in a study of shared clonotypes between healthy human individuals (TCRdb year 2020). With regard to the full study: The cohort included a few men and a couple of women between 18 and 49 years of age. Between about 0.9 and 8.9 billion PBMCs per donor were obtained by leukapheresis. For each donor, three plates each were used for CD4 naive and CD4 memory, two plates were used for CD8 naive, and one plate was used for CD8 memory. To estimate repertoire size and how much clonotype sharing occurs between individuals, the study deeply sequenced the blood TCR repertoires of five healthy adults. To increase sequencing depth and limit assay-specific biases, TCR repertoire library preparation and sequencing were carried out by different laboratories using diverse techniques.

The germline V gene (reference sequence) supplies CDR1 GTSNPN and CDR2 SVGIG. From cysteine to phenylalanine, the CDR3 is 13 amino acids long. Of the read, only the CDR3 DNA is kept; its 39 bases are in frame from base 1. V was cut back by 1 base and J by 10 bases, leaving a gap of 14 bases between them. Results and caveats for the whole study, not just this receptor: Sampling was restricted to blood, and TCR repertoires in tissue are likely to differ from TCR repertoires in blood. Larger estimated clonotype richness was generally found for naive subsets than for memory subsets. Compared with non-shared clonotypes, clonotypes shared by all four sorted-subset donors had higher generation probabilities. Across a handful of donors, approximately 5% of naive CD4, approximately 4% of naive CD8, roughly 2.3% of memory CD4, and 0.4% of memory CD8 clonotypes were shared. Even with the large sequencing depth, rarefaction of the sorted-subset datasets indicated that sequencing was incomplete. Because the study included only a small number of donors, the genetic and exposure-history diversity represented was limited. Based on pairwise subsampling, the degree of clonotype sharing among donors was expected to be affected by sequencing depth.

The donors were healthy, HIV-negative adults with no recently reported acute infections or vaccinations. Only Caucasian adults living in Nashville, Tennessee, USA were represented among the donors. Magnetic negative selection was used to enrich CD4+ T cells, after which naive cells were positively selected on CD45RA and the negative fraction became the memory subset. Blood was collected by leukapheresis, and PBMCs were isolated by Ficoll-Histopaque density gradient centrifugation and then cryopreserved in liquid nitrogen vapor phase. Analytical flow cytometry was used to check the purity and quantity of each magnetically sorted T cell population. From each sorted fraction, genomic DNA was isolated and quantified by UV absorbance on a Nanodrop 2000c. TCR CDR3 regions were amplified from genomic DNA by multiplex PCR using the deep immunoSEQ assay. Extracted genomic DNA from each cell subset was distributed evenly across all wells of several immunoSEQ 96-well plates, and each plate was treated as a replicate. For sorted subsets, each replicate PCR was loaded with approximately 0.2 ug genomic DNA, equivalent to about 30,000 T cell genomes. Purified libraries were quantified with a Qubit 3.0 fluorometer, sized on a Bioanalyzer 2100, and re-quantified with the KAPA Library Quantification kit. A separate single-read 150-cycle Illumina NextSeq 550 flow cell was used to sequence each immunoSEQ 96-well plate. Per the original workflow: The immunoSEQ output contained only junctional sequences without quality scores, so filtering could not match that applied to full-length reads. Sequences were annotated with PyIR, a Python wrapper for IgBLAST v1.9, using IMGT germline references to assign V/J genes and CDR3. Reads were filtered out if the reads had weak V/J assignments (E-value above 1e-6), no CDR3, stop codons, out-of-frame junctions, or ambiguous translated residues. V3J clonotypes were defined as sequences sharing an identical inferred V gene, J gene, and CDR3 amino acid sequence. Percentage overlap between repertoires was calculated by dividing the number of shared unique clonotypes by the size of the smaller repertoire. Repertoire richness was assessed with RTK rarefaction, the Chao1 estimator, and Recon v2.1 estimates of unobserved clonotypes. For all TCRbeta clonotypes obtained by the gDNA method from several donors, generation probabilities were computed with OLGA. The immuneACCESS repertoire file appears here via TCRdb, limited to in-frame rearrangements. These files lack a portion of the clones; in checked studies, under half of the deficit traces to unresolved V genes, and the cause of the others is not known. V and J calls and clone size are those listed in that table; D and trimming were worked out from the DNA. A total of under 1,900,000 clones appear in this sample, around 98.5% of them only once. The ten most abundant clones make up roughly 0.35% of the sample.

About this clone itself: Its binding antigen is unknown. Base qualities are not at hand, and no much larger clone is one base apart.

The receptor was derived from a man aged 25-45 years in good health. Sequences were obtained from naive CD4+ T cells sorted from blood. According to the study, the label for this sample's cell subset or site signals: CD45RA+ positively selected. This chain is built from TRBV30 and TRBJ2-1; possibly the D gene is TRBD2, per 7 matching bases. The DNA reads TGTGCCTGGAGTGACAGCGGGACACGGGAGCAGTTCTTC. This translates into CAWSDSGTREQFF.